This TCR beta chain was documented in a study of T cells expressing NK-cell markers. Overall study: Underlying the TCR beta repertoires were sorted CD3+CD56+NKG2C+, CD3+CD56+NKG2C- and CD3+CD56-NKG2C+ T cells.

As the method of synthesis, 5'RACE template switching with UMIs yielded TCR beta cDNA. Reprocessing the 5' RACE reads, TCRdb reports a single entry for every CDR3 protein and omits DNA. The sample has 300,000 to 500,000 distinct CDR3 sequences, and its top ten clones hold about 10%. The CDR3 runs to 13 residues. CDR1 and CDR2 (germline): DFQATT, SNEGSKA (reference sequence). The sample consisted of blood T cells: a sorted CD56 or NKG2C T cell subset, CD4+ or CD8+ T cells, or bulk PBMC T cells (not recorded which). The source is a woman aged 50 to 60 in good health. This sequence joins TRBV20-1 and TRBJ2-7. This CDR3 is CSAAAEDLYEQYF.